This T cell receptor (beta chain) was identified in a study of identical twins. This clonotype was seen a handful of times. Its antigen remains unknown. Notes on the study in general: Cross-sectional statistical analysis, not tracking of the same donors, underpinned the conclusions.

Germline CDR1 reads LGHNA; CDR2 reads YSLEER. The J segment lost 1 base and the V segment lost 4 bases, leaving 8 bases of the junction unmatched. CDR3 length: 16 residues. Through template switching, a universal primer site was introduced, and the cDNA contained unique molecular identifiers. MiXCR was run by TCRdb on the 5' RACE reads, yielding one entry per CDR3 protein. The data contain 400,000 to 650,000 distinct CDR3 sequences, around 20% of them singletons. This sample also appeared in a second study, on T cells expressing NK-cell markers. As reported in that work: Only alpha-beta TCR T cells were sorted in several experiments, using an anti-gamma-delta TCR antibody.

J is TRBJ2-5 and V is TRBV4-3, with TRBD1 identical over 8 bases. Sequencing was carried out using CD4+ T cells sorted from blood. This clonotype was obtained from a woman aged 18 to 35 in good health. As DNA, the CDR3 is TGCGCCAGCAGCCGAAACCCGACAGGGGTCCAAGAGACCCAGTACTTC. This translates into CASSRNPTGVQETQYF.